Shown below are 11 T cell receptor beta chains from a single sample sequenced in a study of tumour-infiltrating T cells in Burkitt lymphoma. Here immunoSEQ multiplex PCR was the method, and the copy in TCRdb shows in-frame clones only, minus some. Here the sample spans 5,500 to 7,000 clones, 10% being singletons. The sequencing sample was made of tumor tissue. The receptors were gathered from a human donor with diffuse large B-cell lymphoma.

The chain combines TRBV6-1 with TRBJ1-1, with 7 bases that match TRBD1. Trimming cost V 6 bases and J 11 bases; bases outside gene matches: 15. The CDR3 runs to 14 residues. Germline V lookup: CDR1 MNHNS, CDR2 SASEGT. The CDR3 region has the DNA TGTGCCAGCAGGGACCTAAACAGGGGATCGTCGGCTTTCTTT. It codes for CASRDLNRGSSAFF.

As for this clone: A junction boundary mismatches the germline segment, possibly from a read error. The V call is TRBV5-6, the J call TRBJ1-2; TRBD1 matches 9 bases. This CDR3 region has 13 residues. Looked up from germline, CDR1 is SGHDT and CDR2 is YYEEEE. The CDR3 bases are TGTGCCAGCAGCGCGGGACAGGGTTATGGCTGCACCTTC. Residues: CASSAGQGYGCTF.

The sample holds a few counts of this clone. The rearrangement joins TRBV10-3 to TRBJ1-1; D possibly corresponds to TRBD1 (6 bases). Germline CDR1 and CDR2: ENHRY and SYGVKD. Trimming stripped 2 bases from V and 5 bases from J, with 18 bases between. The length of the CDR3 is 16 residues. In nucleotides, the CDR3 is TGTGCCATCAGTGAGACTCAGACAGGCGGAGAAACTGAAGCTTTCTTT. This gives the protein CAISETQTGGETEAFF.

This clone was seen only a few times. The CDR3 sequence: CASSLSSLFRSEQYF. In nucleotides, the CDR3 is TGTGCCAGCAGCTTATCCAGCTTGTTTCGGAGCGAGCAGTACTTC. The V and J genes are TRBV7-2 and TRBJ2-7, with D hard to call. V was clipped by 2 bases and J by 6 bases, with 17 bases between them. Germline V gene lookup returns CDR1 SGHTA and CDR2 FQGNSA. This CDR3 contains 15 residues.

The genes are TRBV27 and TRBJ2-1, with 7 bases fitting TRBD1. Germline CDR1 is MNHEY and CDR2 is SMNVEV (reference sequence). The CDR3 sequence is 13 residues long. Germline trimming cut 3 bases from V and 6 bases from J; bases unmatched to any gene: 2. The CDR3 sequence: CASSLGQINEQFF. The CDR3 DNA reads TGTGCCAGCAGTTTGGGACAGATCAATGAGCAGTTCTTC.

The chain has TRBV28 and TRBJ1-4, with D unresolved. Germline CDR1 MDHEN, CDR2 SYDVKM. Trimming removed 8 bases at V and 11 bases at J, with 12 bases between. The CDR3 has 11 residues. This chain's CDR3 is CASQSGRKLFF. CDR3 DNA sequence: TGTGCCAGCCAATCAGGCCGGAAACTGTTTTTT.

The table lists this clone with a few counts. The CDR3 DNA is TGTGCCAGTAGTAAGCTGCGAGGACAGAACACTGAAGCTTTCTTT. As protein: CASSKLRGQNTEAFF. V usage is TRBV19 and J usage is TRBJ1-1, with D possibly TRBD1 on 5 matching bases. Germline assignment: CDR1 LNHDA and CDR2 SQIVND (reference sequence). The CDR3 has 15 residues. V lost 4 bases, J lost 1 base, and 13 bases lay in between. Based on the CDR3 plus reference TRBV19 and TRBJ1-1, the full variable domain is DGGITQSPKYLFRKEGQNVTLSCEQNLNHDAMYWYRQDPGQGLRLIYYSQIVNDFQKGDIAEGYSVSREKKESFPLTVTSAQKNPTAFYLCASSKLRGQNTEAFFGQGTRLTVV.

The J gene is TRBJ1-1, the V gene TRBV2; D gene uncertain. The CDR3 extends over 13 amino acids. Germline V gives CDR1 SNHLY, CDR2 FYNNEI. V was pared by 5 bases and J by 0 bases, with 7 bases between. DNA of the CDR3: TGTGCCAGCAGTTCGCTTATGAACACTGAAGCTTTCTTT. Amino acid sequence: CASSSLMNTEAFF.

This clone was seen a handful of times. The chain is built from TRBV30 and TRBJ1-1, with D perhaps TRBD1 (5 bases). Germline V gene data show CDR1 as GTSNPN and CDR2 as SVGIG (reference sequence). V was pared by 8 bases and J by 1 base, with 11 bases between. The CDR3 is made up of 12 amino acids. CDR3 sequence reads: CAGRQTNTEAFF. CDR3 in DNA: TGTGCCGGCCGACAGACGAACACTGAAGCTTTCTTT.

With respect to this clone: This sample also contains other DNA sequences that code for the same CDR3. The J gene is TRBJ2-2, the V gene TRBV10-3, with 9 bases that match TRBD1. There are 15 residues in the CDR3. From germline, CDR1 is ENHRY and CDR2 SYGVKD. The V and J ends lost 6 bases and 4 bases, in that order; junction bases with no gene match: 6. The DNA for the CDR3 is TGTGCCATCAGCCCAGGACAGGGGACCACCGGGGAGCTGTTTTTT. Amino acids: CAISPGQGTTGELFF.

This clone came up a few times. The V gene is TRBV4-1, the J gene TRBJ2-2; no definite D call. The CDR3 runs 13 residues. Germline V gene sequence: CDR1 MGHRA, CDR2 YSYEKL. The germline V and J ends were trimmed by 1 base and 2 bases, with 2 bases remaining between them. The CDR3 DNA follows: TGCGCCAGCAGCCAAGGTAACACCGGGGAGCTGTTTTTT. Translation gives CASSQGNTGELFF.